This T cell receptor (beta chain) stems from a study of T cell clonality in common variable immunodeficiency. This clone occurred many times. Each donor provided roughly 4.5 to 8.5 ml of heparinized whole blood. This table comes from immunoSEQ multiplex PCR, and its TCRdb copy is limited to in-frame clones, with some not included. This repertoire lists more than 65,000 clones without singletons; 0.75% to 1% sits in the top ten. The source material was peripheral blood mononuclear cells. The sequence was obtained from a person aged 18-69 years in good health.

The CDR3 spells CASSFPGQGDNEQFF. Incomplete CDR3 DNA: TGTGCCAGCAGCTTTCCGGGACAGGGGGACAATGAG. This sequence joins TRBV5-5 and TRBJ2-1, with 11 nucleotides matching TRBD1. Coverage ceases 3 residues before the CDR3 finishes, and the germline J gene fills in the end. V dropped 2 bases and J dropped 5; count of bases not matched to a gene: 3. CDR1 and CDR2 from the germline V gene are SGHKS and YYEKEE (reference sequence). This CDR3 contains 15 residues.